The 5 T cell receptor beta chains below come from one sample, sequenced in a study of T cell responses to AZD1222 COVID-19 vaccine (dated by TCRdb to the early 2020s). In light of the paper, this sample's time point label describes: about 28 days (+/-7) after the second vaccine dose. Receptors were amplified or captured by the immunoSEQ multiplex PCR assay. TCRdb holds this immuneACCESS table with in-frame rearrangements only. Some clones are missing; in checked studies, unresolved V genes explain under half, and the rest has no known cause. Here the sample has nearly 110,000 clones; about 85% occur a single time. 4.8% of the sample is held by the ten biggest clonotypes. The source material was peripheral blood, sampled 28 days after the second AZD1222 dose. These TCRs come from an adult who received the AZD1222 COVID-19 vaccine.

The genes are TRBV9 and TRBJ2-3, with D possibly TRBD2 on 7 matching bases. CDR3 length: 17 residues. Germline assignment: CDR1 SGDLS and CDR2 YYNGEE. V lost 0 bases and J lost 3, with 17 bases in between. The CDR3 bases are TGTGCCAGCAGCGTAGATCCCCAGGGGAGGGAGACAGATACGCAGTATTTT. Translated: CASSVDPQGRETDTQYF.

The chain carries TRBV18 and TRBJ1-5; 7 bases map to TRBD1. The CDR3 is 15 amino acids. The V segment lost 6 bases and the J segment 4 bases; nucleotides outside the gene matches: 9. Per germline, CDR1 KGHSH and CDR2 LQKENI. The CDR3 DNA sequence: TGTGCCAGCTCCCCTCTTAGGGGGCTAAATCAGCCCCAGCATTTT. Translation: CASSPLRGLNQPQHF.

This clone was counted only a few times. CDR3 coding DNA: TGTGCCAGCAGCTTGACCTCGGGACAGGGCTACGAGCAGTACTTC. It codes for CASSLTSGQGYEQYF. The chain uses TRBV5-4 and TRBJ2-7, with 9 bases aligning to TRBD1. With V trimmed by 1 base and J by 3 bases, 5 bases remained unmatched. The germline V gene encodes CDR1 SGHNT and CDR2 YYREEE (reference sequence). The CDR3 consists of 15 residues.

CDR3 coding DNA: TGCGCCAGCAGAGGACAGGGCTTAGCGGCTTTCTTT. Amino acid sequence: CASRGQGLAAFF. This rearrangement joins TRBV10-1 to TRBJ1-1, with TRBD1 matching 8 bases. This CDR3 region has 12 residues. Germline loops: CDR1 WNHNN, CDR2 SYGVQD (reference sequence). V shed 6 bases, J shed 11 bases, and the junction held 8 bases outside the gene matches.

This chain joins TRBV29-1 and TRBJ2-2; 7 nucleotides match TRBD1. Trimming cost V 7 bases and J 1 base; bases outside gene matches: 3. The CDR3 runs 13 residues. Germline V gene data show CDR1 as SQVTM and CDR2 as ANQGSEA. The CDR3 coding sequence is TGCAGCGCCCGGACAGGGAACACCGGGGAGCTGTTTTTT. Its translation is CSARTGNTGELFF.